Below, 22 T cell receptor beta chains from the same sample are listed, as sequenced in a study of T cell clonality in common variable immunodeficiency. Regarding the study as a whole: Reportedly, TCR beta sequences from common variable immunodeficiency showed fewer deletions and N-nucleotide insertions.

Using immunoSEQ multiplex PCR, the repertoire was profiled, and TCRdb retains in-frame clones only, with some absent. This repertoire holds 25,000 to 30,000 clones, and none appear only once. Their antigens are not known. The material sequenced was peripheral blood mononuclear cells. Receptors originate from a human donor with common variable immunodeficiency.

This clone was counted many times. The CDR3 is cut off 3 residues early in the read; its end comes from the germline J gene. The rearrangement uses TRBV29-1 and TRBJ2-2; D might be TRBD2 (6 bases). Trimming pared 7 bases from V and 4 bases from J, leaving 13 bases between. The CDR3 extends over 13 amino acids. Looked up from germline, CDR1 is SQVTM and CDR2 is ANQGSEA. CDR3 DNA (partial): TGCAGCGCGCGCGGGGTGGGCACCGGGGAG. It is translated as CSARGVGTGE. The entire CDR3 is CSARGVGTGELFF.

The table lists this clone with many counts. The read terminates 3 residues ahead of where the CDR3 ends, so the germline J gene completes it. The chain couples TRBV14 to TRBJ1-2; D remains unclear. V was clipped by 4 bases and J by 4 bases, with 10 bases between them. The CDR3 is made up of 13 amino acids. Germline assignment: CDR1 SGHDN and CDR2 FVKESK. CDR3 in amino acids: CASSPTVGYGYTF. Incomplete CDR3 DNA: TGTGCCAGCAGCCCTACGGTCGGCTATGGC. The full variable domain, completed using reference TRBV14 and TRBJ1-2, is EAGVTQFPSHSVIEKGQTVTLRCDPISGHDNLYWYRRVMGKEIKFLLHFVKESKQDESGMPNNRFLAERTGGTYSTLKVQPAELEDSGVYFCASSPTVGYGYTFGSGTRLTVV.

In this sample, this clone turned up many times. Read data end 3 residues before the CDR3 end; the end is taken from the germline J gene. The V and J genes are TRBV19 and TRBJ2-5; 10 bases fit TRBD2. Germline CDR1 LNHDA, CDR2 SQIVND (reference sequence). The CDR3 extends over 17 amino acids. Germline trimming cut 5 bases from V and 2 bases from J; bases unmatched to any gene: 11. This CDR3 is CASSERGLAGVQETQYF. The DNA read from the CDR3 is TGTGCCAGTAGTGAGAGGGGCCTAGCGGGAGTACAAGAGACC.

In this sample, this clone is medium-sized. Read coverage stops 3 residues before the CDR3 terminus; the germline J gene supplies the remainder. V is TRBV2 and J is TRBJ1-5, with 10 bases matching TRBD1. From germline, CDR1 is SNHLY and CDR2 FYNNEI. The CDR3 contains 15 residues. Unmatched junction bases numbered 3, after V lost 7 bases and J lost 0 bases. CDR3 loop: CASTGDRGSNQPQHF. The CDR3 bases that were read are TGTGCCAGCACCGGGGACAGGGGTAGCAATCAGCCC.

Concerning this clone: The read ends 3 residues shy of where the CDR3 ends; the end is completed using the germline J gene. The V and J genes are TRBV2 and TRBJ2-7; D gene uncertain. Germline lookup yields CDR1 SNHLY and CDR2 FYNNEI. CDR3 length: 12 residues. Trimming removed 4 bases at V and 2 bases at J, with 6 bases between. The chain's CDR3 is CASSGGTYEQYF. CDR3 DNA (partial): TGTGCCAGCAGTGGCGGTACCTACGAG.

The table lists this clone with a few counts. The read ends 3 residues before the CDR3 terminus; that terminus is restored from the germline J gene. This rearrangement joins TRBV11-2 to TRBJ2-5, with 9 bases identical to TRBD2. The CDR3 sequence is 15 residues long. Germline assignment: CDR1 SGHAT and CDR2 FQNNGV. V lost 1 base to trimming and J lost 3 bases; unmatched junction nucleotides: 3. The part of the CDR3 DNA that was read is TGTGCCAGCAGCTTAGGCGGGAGGGCCGAAGAGACC. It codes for CASSLGGRAEET. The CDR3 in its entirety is CASSLGGRAEETQYF.

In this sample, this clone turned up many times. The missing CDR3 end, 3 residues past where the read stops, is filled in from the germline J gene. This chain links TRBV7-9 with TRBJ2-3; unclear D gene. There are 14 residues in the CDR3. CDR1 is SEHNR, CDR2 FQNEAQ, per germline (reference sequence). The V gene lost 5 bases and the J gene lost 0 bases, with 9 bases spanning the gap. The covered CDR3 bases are TGTGCCAGCAGCATTTCCCTTAGCACAGATACG. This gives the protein CASSISLSTDT. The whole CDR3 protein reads CASSISLSTDTQYF.

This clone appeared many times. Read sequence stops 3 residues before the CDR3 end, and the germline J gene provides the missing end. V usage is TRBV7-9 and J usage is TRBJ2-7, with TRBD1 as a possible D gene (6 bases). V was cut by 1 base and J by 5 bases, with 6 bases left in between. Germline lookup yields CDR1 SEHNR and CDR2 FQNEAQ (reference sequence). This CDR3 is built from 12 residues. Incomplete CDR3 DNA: TGTGCCAGCAGCTTAGACAGGGACGAG. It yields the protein CASSLDRDE. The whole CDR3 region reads CASSLDRDEQYF.

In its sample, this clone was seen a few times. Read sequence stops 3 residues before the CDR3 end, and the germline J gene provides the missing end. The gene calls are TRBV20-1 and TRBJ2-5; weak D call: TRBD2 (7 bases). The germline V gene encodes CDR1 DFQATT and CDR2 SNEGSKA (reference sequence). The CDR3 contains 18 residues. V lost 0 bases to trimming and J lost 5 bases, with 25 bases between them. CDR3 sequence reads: CSARDRIWEGGDRETQYF. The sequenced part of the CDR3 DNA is TGCAGTGCTAGAGATCGGATTTGGGAGGGGGGGGATAGGGAGACC.

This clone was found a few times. The CDR3 loop reads CSHTGVGEGEQFF. The CDR3 DNA, read in part, is TGCAGCCATACTGGAGTAGGAGAGGGTGAG. The V call is TRBV29-1, the J call TRBJ2-1; maybe TRBD2 (5 bases). The CDR3 end falls 3 residues outside the read, so it is completed with the germline J gene. The V end lost 8 bases, the J end lost 9 bases, and 20 bases lay between the germline ends. CDR1 is SQVTM and CDR2 is ANQGSEA in the germline V gene. The CDR3 has 13 residues.

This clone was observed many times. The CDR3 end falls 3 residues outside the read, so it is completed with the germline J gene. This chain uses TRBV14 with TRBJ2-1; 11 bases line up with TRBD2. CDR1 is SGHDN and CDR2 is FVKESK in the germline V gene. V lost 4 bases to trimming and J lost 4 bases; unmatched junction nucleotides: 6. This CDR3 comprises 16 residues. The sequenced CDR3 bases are TGTGCCAGCAGCCGAGAGACTAGCGGGACGTACAATGAG. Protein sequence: CASSRETSGTYNE. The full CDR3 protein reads CASSRETSGTYNEQFF.

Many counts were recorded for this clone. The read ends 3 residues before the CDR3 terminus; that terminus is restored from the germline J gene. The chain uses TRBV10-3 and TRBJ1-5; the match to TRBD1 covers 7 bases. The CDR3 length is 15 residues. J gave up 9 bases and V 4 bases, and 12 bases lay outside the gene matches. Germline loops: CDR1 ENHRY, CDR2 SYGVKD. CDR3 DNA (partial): TGTGCCATCAGTGGGACACAGGGGATGGGGGCGCCC. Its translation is CAISGTQGMGAP. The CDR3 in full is CAISGTQGMGAPQHF.

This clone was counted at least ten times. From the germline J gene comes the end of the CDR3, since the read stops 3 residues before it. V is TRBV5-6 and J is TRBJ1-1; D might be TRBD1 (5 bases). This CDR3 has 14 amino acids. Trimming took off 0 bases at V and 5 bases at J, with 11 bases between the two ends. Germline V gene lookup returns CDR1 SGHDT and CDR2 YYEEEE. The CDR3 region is CASSLGWGLTEAFF. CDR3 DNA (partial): TGTGCCAGCAGCTTGGGCTGGGGCCTAACTGAA.

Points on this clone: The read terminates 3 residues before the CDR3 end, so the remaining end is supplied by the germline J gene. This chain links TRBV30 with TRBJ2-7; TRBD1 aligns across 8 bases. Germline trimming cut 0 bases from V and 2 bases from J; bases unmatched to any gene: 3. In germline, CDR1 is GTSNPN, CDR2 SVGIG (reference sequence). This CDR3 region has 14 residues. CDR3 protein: CAWSVLGQAYEQYF. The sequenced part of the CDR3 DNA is TGTGCCTGGAGTGTTTTGGGACAGGCCTACGAG.

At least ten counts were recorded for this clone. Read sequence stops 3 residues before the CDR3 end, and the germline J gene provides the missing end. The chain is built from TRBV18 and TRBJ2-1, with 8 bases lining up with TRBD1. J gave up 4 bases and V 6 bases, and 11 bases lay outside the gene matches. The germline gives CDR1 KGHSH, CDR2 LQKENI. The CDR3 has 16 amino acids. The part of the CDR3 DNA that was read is TGTGCCAGCTCTGTCGGACAGGGAATAAGTTACAATGAG. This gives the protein CASSVGQGISYNE. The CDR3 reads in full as CASSVGQGISYNEQFF.

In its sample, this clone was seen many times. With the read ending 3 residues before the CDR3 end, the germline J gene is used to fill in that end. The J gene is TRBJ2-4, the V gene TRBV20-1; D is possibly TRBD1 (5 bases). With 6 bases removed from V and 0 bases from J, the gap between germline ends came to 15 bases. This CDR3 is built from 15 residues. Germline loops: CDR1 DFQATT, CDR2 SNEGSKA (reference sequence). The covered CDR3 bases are TGCAGTGCAACTCCGGAGACAGAAGCCAAAAACATT. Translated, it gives CSATPETEAKNI. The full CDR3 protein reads CSATPETEAKNIQYF.

Partial CDR3 DNA: TGTGCCAGTAGTACTCAGGGGGATCGGAATTCACCC. It specifies CASSTQGDRNSP. The entire CDR3 protein is CASSTQGDRNSPLHF. This chain links TRBV19 with TRBJ1-6, with 7 bases lining up with TRBD1. Read sequence stops 3 residues before the CDR3 end, and the germline J gene provides the missing end. This CDR3 comprises 15 residues. V shed 4 bases, J shed 7 bases, and the junction held 7 bases outside the gene matches. Germline lookup yields CDR1 LNHDA and CDR2 SQIVND (reference sequence).

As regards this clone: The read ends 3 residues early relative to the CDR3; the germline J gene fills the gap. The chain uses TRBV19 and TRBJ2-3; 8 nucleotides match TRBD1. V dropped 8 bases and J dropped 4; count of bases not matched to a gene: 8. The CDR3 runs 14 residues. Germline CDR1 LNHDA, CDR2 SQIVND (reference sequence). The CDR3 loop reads CASGDRGLADTQYF. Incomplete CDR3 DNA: TGTGCCAGTGGCGACAGGGGATTAGCAGATACG.

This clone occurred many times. This chain's CDR3 is CSARDPGTGDYGYTF. The covered CDR3 bases are TGCAGTGCTAGAGATCCCGGGACGGGGGACTATGGC. The V and J genes are TRBV20-1 and TRBJ1-2; tentative D call: TRBD1 (5 bases). The missing CDR3 end, 3 residues past where the read stops, is filled in from the germline J gene. V was trimmed by 0 bases and J by 3 bases, leaving 14 bases between them. CDR1 DFQATT and CDR2 SNEGSKA come from the germline V gene (reference sequence). The CDR3 spans 15 residues.

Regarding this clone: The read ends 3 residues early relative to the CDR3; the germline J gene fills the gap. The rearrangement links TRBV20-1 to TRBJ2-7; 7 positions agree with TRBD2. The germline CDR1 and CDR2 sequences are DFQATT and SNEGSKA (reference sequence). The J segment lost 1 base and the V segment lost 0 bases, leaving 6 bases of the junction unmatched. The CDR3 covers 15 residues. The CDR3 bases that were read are TGCAGTGCTAGAGATTTCCAGCGGGATTCCTACGAG. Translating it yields CSARDFQRDSYE. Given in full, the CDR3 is CSARDFQRDSYEQYF.

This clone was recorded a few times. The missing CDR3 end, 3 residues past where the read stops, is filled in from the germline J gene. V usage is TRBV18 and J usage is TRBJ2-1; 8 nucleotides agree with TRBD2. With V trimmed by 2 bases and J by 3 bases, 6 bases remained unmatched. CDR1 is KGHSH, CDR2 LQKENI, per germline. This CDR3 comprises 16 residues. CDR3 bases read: TGTGCCAGCTCACCAACCAGCGGGAGCTTCTACAATGAG. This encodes CASSPTSGSFYNE. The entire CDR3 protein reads CASSPTSGSFYNEQFF.

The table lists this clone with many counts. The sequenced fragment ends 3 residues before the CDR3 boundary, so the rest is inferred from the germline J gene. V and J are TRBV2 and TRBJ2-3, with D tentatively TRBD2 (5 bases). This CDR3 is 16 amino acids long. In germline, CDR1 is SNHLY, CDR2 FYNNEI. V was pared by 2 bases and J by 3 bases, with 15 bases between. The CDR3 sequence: CASSEPSGGRTDTQYF. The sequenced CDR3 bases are TGTGCCAGCAGTGAACCCAGCGGCGGGCGAACAGATACG.